This TCR beta chain was retrieved from a study of OX40 agonist ivuxolimab in advanced cancers. Some clones are missing from TCRdb's copy, which holds only in-frame ones; the method was immunoSEQ multiplex PCR. Of approximately 98,000 clones in the sample, around 90% were seen once. The CDR3 has 15 residues. CDR1 is SGHTS, CDR2 YDEGEE, per germline. The V and J ends lost 0 bases and 4 bases, in that order; junction bases with no gene match: 2. The chain employs TRBV5-8 and TRBJ2-2; 8 nucleotides line up with TRBD1. This TCR was sampled from an adult with an advanced solid tumor such as melanoma, head and neck, liver or kidney cancer. Here the sequenced sample was CD4+ or CD8+ T cells sorted from blood, taken in a trial of the OX40 agonist ivuxolimab. The CDR3 loop reads CASSLGQGFTGELFF. Here the CDR3 DNA reads TGTGCCAGCAGCTTGGGACAGGGGTTCACCGGGGAGCTGTTTTTT.